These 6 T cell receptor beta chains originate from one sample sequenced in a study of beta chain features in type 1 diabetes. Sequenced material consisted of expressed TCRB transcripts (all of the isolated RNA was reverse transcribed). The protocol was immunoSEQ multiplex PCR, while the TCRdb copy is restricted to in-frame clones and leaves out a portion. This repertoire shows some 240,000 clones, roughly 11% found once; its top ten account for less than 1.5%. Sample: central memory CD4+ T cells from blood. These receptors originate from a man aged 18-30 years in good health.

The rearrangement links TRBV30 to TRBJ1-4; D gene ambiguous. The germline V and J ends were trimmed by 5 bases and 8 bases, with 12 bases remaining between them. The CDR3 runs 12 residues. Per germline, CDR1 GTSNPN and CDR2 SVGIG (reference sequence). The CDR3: CAWSAYVEKLFF. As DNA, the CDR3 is TGTGCCTGGTCAGCGTACGTGGAAAAACTGTTTTTT.

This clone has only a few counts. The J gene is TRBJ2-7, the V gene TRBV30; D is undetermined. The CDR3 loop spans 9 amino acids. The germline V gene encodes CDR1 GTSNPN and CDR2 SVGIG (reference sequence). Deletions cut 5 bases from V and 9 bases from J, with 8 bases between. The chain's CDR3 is CAWGRPQYF. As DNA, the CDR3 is TGTGCCTGGGGACGGCCGCAGTACTTC.

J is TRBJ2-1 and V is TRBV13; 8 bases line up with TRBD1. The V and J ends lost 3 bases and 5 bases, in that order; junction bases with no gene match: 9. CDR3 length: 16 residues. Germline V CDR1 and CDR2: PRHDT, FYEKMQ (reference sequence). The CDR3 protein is CASSFLGTGENNEQFF. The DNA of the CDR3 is TGTGCCAGCAGCTTCTTAGGGACAGGAGAAAACAATGAGCAGTTCTTC.

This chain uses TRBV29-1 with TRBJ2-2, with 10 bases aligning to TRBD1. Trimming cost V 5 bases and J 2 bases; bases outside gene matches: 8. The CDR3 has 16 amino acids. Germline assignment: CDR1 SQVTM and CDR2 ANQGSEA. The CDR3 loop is CSVPGQGRSNTGELFF. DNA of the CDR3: TGCAGCGTTCCGGGACAGGGGCGTTCCAACACCGGGGAGCTGTTTTTT.

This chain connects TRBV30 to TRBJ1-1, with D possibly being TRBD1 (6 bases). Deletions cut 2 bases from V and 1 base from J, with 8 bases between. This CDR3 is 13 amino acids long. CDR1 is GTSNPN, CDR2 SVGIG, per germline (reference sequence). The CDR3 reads CAWSKGENTEAFF. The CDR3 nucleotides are TGTGCCTGGAGTAAGGGGGAGAACACTGAAGCTTTCTTT.

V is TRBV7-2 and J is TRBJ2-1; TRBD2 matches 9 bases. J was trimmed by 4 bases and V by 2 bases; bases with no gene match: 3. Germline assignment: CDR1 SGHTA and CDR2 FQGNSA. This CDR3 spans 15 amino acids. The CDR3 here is CASSLRLAGYNEQFF. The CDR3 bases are TGTGCCAGCAGCTTAAGGCTAGCGGGGTACAATGAGCAGTTCTTC.